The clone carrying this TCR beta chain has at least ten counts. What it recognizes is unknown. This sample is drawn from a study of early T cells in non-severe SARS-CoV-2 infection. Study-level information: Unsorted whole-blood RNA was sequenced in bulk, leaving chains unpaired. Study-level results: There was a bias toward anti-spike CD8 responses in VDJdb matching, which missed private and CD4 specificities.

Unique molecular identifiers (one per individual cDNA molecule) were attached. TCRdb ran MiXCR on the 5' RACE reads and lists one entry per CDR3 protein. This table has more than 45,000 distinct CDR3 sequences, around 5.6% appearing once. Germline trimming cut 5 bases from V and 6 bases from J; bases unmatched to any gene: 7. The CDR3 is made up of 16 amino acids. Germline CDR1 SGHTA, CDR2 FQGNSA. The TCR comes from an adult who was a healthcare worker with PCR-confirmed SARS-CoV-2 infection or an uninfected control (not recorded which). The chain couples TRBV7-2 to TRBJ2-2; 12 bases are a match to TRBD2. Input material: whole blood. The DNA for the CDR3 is TGTGCCAGCAGCCCCACTAGCGGGAGGATTCCCGGGGAGCTGTTTTTT. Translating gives CASSPTSGRIPGELFF. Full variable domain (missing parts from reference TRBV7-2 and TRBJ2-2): GAGVSQSPSNKVTEKGKDVELRCDPISGHTALYWYRQSLGQGLEFLIYFQGNSAPDKSGLPSDRFSAERTGGSVSTLTIQRTQQEDSAVYLCASSPTSGRIPGELFFGEGSRLTVL.